The T cell receptor (beta chain) under discussion was sequenced for a study of shared T cell receptors in the human thymus. Repertoires were generated with immunoSEQ multiplex PCR, while TCRdb's copy carries only in-frame clones and drops some. The sample yields 600,000 to 900,000 clones, approximately 85% seen once. Germline V gene data show CDR1 as MGHRA and CDR2 as YSYEKL. This CDR3 has 17 residues. Trimming cost V 1 base and J 3 bases; bases outside gene matches: 12. These same records also appear under a second study, on human thymus T cells. That report notes: Those donating were healthy Finnish infants in corrective surgery for congenital heart defects. Thymus specimens were resections from corrective heart surgery. Thymic and blood repertoires showed apparently biased V and J gene usage. Related research found strongly overlapping thymic repertoires in unrelated individuals.

Material for sequencing was thymocytes. The rearrangement uses TRBV4-1 and TRBJ2-7, with 7 bases fitting TRBD2. This sequence was found in a girl under three years old with a congenital heart defect. CDR3 region: CASSQAPGWGRDYEQYF. The DNA of the CDR3 is TGCGCCAGCAGCCAAGCGCCGGGTTGGGGGAGGGACTACGAGCAGTACTTC.